The 17 T cell receptor beta chains listed next were all sequenced from one sample in a study of shared clonotypes between healthy human individuals. The assay was immunoSEQ multiplex PCR, and TCRdb's table has in-frame clones only and misses some. The table shows about 680,000 clones, with roughly 72% occurring only once. The sequencing sample was made of memory CD4+ T cells sorted from blood. Noted subset: CD45RA-negative fraction. These receptors all stem from a woman aged 30 to 39 in good health.

This chain joins TRBV19 and TRBJ1-5; 8 bases agree with TRBD1. The germline CDR1 and CDR2 sequences are LNHDA and SQIVND (reference sequence). CDR3 size: 15 residues. Trimming at V came to 5 bases and at J to 7 bases, leaving 10 bases not matched to a gene. CDR3 sequence: CASSPWTGLGQPQHF. The CDR3 nucleotides read TGTGCCAGTAGTCCCTGGACAGGGTTGGGCCAGCCCCAGCATTTT.

The count of this clone is one. V is TRBV28 and J is TRBJ1-1; tentatively, D is TRBD1 (5 bases). CDR3 length: 14 residues. Germline-derived CDR1 and CDR2 are MDHEN and SYDVKM. Trimming took 2 bases from V and 4 from J, leaving 11 bases between them. In nucleotides, the CDR3 is TGTGCCAGCAGTTTAAGACAGTCTTCCACTGAAGCTTTCTTT. Encoded protein: CASSLRQSSTEAFF.

The chain employs TRBV5-4 and TRBJ1-4; 7 bases are a match to TRBD1. Germline V gene data show CDR1 as SGHNT and CDR2 as YYREEE (reference sequence). Trimming took 4 bases from V and 6 from J; bases not matched to a gene: 9. The CDR3 is 15 amino acids. Here the CDR3 DNA reads TGTGCCAGCAGCCTAGGGGGACAGTCGGATGAAAAACTGTTTTTT. It encodes CASSLGGQSDEKLFF.

This clone was counted a single time. This chain joins TRBV29-1 and TRBJ2-6, with no clear D. Germline lookup yields CDR1 SQVTM and CDR2 ANQGSEA. The length of the CDR3 is 16 residues. V lost 4 bases to trimming and J lost 2 bases, with 15 bases between them. This CDR3 is CSVVFGYLAGANVLTF. CDR3 DNA: TGCAGCGTTGTGTTTGGGTATTTGGCTGGGGCCAACGTCCTGACTTTC.

This clone has only one observation. CDR3 coding DNA: TGTGCCAGCAGTACCTGGGACAGGGCTTCCCACAATGAGCAGTTCTTC. As protein: CASSTWDRASHNEQFF. This chain connects TRBV27 to TRBJ2-1; TRBD1 matches at 9 bases. The trim removed 5 bases at V and 5 bases at J, leaving 10 bases unmatched. The CDR3 consists of 16 residues. In germline, CDR1 is MNHEY, CDR2 SMNVEV (reference sequence).

This chain joins TRBV2 and TRBJ2-3, with 7 bases that match TRBD1. The CDR3 has 13 amino acids. In germline, CDR1 is SNHLY, CDR2 FYNNEI. Germline trimming cut 7 bases from V and 3 bases from J; bases unmatched to any gene: 4. CDR3 DNA sequence: TGTGCCAGCACCGGGACAGAAACAGATACGCAGTATTTT. Its translation is CASTGTETDTQYF. Based on the CDR3 plus reference TRBV2 and TRBJ2-3, the full variable domain is EPEVTQTPSHQVTQMGQEVILRCVPISNHLYFYWYRQILGQKVEFLVSFYNNEISEKSEIFDDQFSVERPDGSNFTLKIRSTKLEDSAMYFCASTGTETDTQYFGPGTRLTVL.

The J gene is TRBJ2-7, the V gene TRBV7-2; 11 positions match TRBD2. There are 18 residues in the CDR3. Germline loops: CDR1 SGHTA, CDR2 FQGNSA. V lost 5 bases to trimming and J lost 3 bases; unmatched junction nucleotides: 15. The CDR3 loop reads CASSPARETSGALYEQYF. The DNA for the CDR3 is TGTGCCAGCAGCCCCGCCCGTGAGACTAGCGGGGCCCTCTACGAGCAGTACTTC. Looking up the rest from reference TRBV7-2 and TRBJ2-7 gives the full variable domain: GAGVSQSPSNKVTEKGKDVELRCDPISGHTALYWYRQSLGQGLEFLIYFQGNSAPDKSGLPSDRFSAERTGGSVSTLTIQRTQQEDSAVYLCASSPARETSGALYEQYFGPGTRLTVT.

V usage is TRBV7-9 and J usage is TRBJ2-5; D perhaps matches TRBD1 (6 bases). Germline V CDR1 and CDR2: SEHNR, FQNEAQ (reference sequence). This CDR3 spans 15 amino acids. V gave up 11 bases and J gave up 1 base, with 20 bases separating them. The CDR3 region is CASSGGWGPQETQYF. CDR3 nucleotide sequence: TGTGCCTCCAGTGGGGGTTGGGGGCCCCAAGAGACCCAGTACTTC.

The chain carries TRBV7-7 and TRBJ2-5; D is uncertain. V was cut by 2 bases and J by 5 bases, with 9 bases left in between. Germline loops: CDR1 SSHAT, CDR2 FNYEAQ (reference sequence). This CDR3 comprises 13 residues. The CDR3 nucleotides read TGTGCCAGCAGCTTAAATGCGGACGAGACCCAGTACTTC. Encoded protein: CASSLNADETQYF. The entire variable domain, with the rest obtained from reference TRBV7-7 and TRBJ2-5, is as follows: GAGVSQSPRYKVTKRGQDVTLRCDPISSHATLYWYQQALGQGPEFLTYFNYEAQPDKSGLPSDRFSAERPEGSISTLTIQRTEQRDSAMYRCASSLNADETQYFGPGTRLLVL.

V is TRBV28 and J is TRBJ1-1; 7 bases line up with TRBD1. From germline, CDR1 is MDHEN and CDR2 SYDVKM. The J segment lost 6 bases and the V segment lost 6 bases, leaving 13 bases of the junction unmatched. CDR3 length: 15 residues. The DNA of the CDR3 is TGTGCCAGCAGGCCAAACAGGGGAGGAAAGGCTGAAGCTTTCTTT. It is translated as CASRPNRGGKAEAFF.

The chain uses TRBV9 and TRBJ1-2, with D perhaps TRBD1 (6 bases). V lost 1 base and J 8 bases, leaving 12 bases between the germline ends. Germline lookup yields CDR1 SGDLS and CDR2 YYNGEE. The CDR3 totals 13 residues. Here the CDR3 reads CASSVLQGRGYTF. In nucleotides, the CDR3 is TGTGCCAGCAGCGTACTACAGGGAAGAGGCTACACCTTC.

The chain links TRBV5-1 to TRBJ2-1; D possibly corresponds to TRBD2 (5 bases). The germline V gene encodes CDR1 SGHRS and CDR2 YFSETQ. V lost 0 bases and J 10 bases, leaving 20 bases between the germline ends. The CDR3 runs to 16 residues. For the CDR3, the DNA is TGCGCCAGCAGCTTGGTCCTCAATCGATTACTAGGAGAGCAGTTCTTC. It yields the protein CASSLVLNRLLGEQFF.

This chain links TRBV11-2 with TRBJ2-1; the match to TRBD2 covers 9 bases. Germline trimming cut 1 base from V and 2 bases from J; bases unmatched to any gene: 3. Germline V gene lookup returns CDR1 SGHAT and CDR2 FQNNGV. The CDR3 has 16 residues. CDR3 residues: CASSLASGIPYNEQFF. CDR3 nucleotides: TGTGCCAGCAGCTTAGCTAGCGGGATCCCCTACAATGAGCAGTTCTTC.

This clone was counted between two and nine times. The chain carries TRBV28 and TRBJ1-2; perhaps TRBD1 as D (6 bases). Germline CDR1 reads MDHEN; CDR2 reads SYDVKM. V was pared by 0 bases and J by 8 bases, with 10 bases between. This CDR3 comprises 13 residues. The CDR3 loop is CASSLWAGEGYTF. In DNA, the CDR3 is TGTGCCAGCAGTTTATGGGCAGGGGAAGGCTACACCTTC.

The rearrangement joins TRBV28 to TRBJ2-7, with unresolved D. The germline gives CDR1 MDHEN, CDR2 SYDVKM. V shed 7 bases and J shed 4 bases, with 17 bases lying between them. This CDR3 comprises 14 residues. DNA for the CDR3: TGTGCCAGCAACCCCACCGCCCTGGGGTACGAGCAGTACTTC. Amino acids: CASNPTALGYEQYF. Together with reference TRBV28 and TRBJ2-7, the CDR3 gives the full variable domain: DVKVTQSSRYLVKRTGEKVFLECVQDMDHENMFWYRQDPGLGLRLIYFSYDVKMKEKGDIPEGYSVSREKKERFSLILESASTNQTSMYLCASNPTALGYEQYFGPGTRLTVT.

The CDR3 here is CASSFWRRGTDTQYF. The CDR3, as DNA: TGTGCCAGCAGTTTCTGGCGGAGGGGGACAGATACGCAGTATTTT. This chain connects TRBV28 to TRBJ2-3, with D perhaps TRBD1 or TRBD2 (6 bases each). The V end was cut by 3 bases, the J end by 3 bases, with 13 bases between. Germline V gene sequence: CDR1 MDHEN, CDR2 SYDVKM. CDR3 length: 15 amino acids.

The V and J genes are TRBV11-2 and TRBJ1-4; D is uncertain. Germline V gives CDR1 SGHAT, CDR2 FQNNGV. V was pared by 4 bases and J by 5 bases, with 14 bases between. The CDR3 is 15 amino acids. The CDR3 reads CASSSAINPNEKLFF. The CDR3 DNA follows: TGTGCCAGCAGCTCAGCCATTAATCCCAATGAAAAACTGTTTTTT.